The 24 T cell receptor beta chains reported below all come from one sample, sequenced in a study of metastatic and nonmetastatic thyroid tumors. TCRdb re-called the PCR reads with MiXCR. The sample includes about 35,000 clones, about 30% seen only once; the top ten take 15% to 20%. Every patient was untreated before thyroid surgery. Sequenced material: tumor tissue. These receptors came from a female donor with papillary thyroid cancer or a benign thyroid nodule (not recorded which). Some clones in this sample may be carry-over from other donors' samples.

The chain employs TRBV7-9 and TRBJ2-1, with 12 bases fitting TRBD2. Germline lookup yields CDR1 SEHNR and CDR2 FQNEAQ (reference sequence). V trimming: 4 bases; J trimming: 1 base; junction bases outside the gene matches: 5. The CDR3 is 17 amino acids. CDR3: CASSSGLAGISYNEQFF. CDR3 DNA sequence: TGTGCCAGCAGCTCAGGACTAGCGGGAATATCCTACAATGAGCAGTTCTTC.

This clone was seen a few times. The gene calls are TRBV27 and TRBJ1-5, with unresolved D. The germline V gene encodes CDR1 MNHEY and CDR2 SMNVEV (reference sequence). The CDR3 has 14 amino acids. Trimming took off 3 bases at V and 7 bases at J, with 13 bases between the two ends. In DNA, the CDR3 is TGTGCCAGCAGTTTTTCGATCCGGGAACAGCCCCAGCATTTT. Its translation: CASSFSIREQPQHF.

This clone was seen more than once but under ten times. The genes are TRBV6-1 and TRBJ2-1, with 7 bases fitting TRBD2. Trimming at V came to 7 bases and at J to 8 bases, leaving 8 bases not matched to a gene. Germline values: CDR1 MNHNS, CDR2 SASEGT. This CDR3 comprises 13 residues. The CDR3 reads CASNRLAGDEQFF. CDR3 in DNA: TGTGCCAGCAACCGACTAGCTGGGGATGAGCAGTTCTTC.

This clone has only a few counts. CDR3: CASRSGNRDIQYF. For the CDR3, the DNA is TGTGCCAGCAGGTCAGGGAATCGAGACATTCAGTACTTC. The V gene is TRBV12-3 or TRBV12-4, the J gene TRBJ2-4, with D perhaps TRBD1 (5 bases). The CDR3 is 13 residues long. V shed 6 bases and J shed 8 bases, with 14 bases lying between them.

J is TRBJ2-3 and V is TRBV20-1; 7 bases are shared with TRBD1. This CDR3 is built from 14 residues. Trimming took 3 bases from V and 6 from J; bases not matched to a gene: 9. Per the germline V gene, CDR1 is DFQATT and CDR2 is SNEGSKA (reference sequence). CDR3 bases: TGCAGTGCTAGGAACAGGGGTAGTTTGGATACGCAGTATTTT. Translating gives CSARNRGSLDTQYF.

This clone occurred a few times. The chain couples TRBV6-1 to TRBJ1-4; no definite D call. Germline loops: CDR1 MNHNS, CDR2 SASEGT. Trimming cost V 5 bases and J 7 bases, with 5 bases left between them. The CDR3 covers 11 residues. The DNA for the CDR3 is TGTGCCAGCAGTTACGGTGAAAAACTGTTTTTT. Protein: CASSYGEKLFF.

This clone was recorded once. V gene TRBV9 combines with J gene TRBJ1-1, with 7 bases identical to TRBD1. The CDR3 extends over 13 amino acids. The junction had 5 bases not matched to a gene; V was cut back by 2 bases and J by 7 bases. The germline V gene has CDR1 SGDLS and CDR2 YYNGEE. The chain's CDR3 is CASSVGTVGEAFF. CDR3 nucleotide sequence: TGTGCCAGCAGCGTCGGGACAGTCGGTGAAGCTTTCTTT.

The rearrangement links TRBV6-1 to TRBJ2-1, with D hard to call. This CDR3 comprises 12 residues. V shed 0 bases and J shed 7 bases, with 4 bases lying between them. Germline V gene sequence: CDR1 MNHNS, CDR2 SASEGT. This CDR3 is CASSEAENEQFF. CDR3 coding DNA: TGTGCCAGCAGTGAAGCCGAGAATGAGCAGTTCTTC.

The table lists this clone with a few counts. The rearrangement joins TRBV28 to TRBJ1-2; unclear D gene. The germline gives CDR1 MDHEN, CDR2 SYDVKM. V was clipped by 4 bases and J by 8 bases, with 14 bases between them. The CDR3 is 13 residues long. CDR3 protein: CASSSPYGYGYTF. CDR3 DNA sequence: TGTGCCAGCAGTTCTCCCTATGGCTACGGCTACACCTTC.

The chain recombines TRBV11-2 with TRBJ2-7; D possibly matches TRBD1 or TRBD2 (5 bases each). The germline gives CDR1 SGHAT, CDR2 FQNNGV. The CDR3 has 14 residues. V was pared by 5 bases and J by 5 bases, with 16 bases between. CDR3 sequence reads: CASSASGTHNEQYF. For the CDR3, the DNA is TGTGCCAGCAGCGCCTCCGGGACCCATAACGAGCAGTACTTC.

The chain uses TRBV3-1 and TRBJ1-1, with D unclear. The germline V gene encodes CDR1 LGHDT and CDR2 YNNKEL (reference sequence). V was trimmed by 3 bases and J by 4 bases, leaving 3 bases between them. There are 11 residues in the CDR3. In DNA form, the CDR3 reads TGTGCCAGCAGCCAGAGCACTGAAGCTTTCTTT. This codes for CASSQSTEAFF.

This CDR3 is CSASERGKGTDTQYF. In DNA, the CDR3 is TGCAGTGCTAGTGAGCGGGGGAAGGGCACAGATACGCAGTATTTT. The chain joins TRBV20-1 to TRBJ2-3; TRBD2 matches 8 bases. The germline V gene encodes CDR1 DFQATT and CDR2 SNEGSKA (reference sequence). Losses at the gene ends were 3 bases for V and 1 base for J; bases not matched to a gene: 6. This CDR3 comprises 15 residues.

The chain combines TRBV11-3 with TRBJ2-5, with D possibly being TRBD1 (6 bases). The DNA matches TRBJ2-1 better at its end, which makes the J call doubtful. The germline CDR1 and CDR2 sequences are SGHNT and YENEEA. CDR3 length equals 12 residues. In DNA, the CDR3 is TGTGCCAGCAGCTTTAGGGACACCGAGCAGTTCTTC. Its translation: CASSFRDTEQFF.

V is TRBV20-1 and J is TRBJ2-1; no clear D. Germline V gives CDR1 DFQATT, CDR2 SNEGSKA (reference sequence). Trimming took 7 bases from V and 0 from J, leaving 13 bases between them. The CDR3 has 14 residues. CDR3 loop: CSDLAVSSYNEQFF. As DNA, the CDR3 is TGCAGTGACTTGGCAGTAAGCTCCTACAATGAGCAGTTCTTC.

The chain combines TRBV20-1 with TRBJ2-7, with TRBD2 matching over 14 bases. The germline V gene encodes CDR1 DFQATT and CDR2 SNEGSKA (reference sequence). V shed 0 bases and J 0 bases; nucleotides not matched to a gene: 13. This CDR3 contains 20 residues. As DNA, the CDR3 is TGCAGTGCTAGAGACCAAGGGACTAGCGGGAGAATACCAAGCTCCTACGAGCAGTACTTC. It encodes CSARDQGTSGRIPSSYEQYF.

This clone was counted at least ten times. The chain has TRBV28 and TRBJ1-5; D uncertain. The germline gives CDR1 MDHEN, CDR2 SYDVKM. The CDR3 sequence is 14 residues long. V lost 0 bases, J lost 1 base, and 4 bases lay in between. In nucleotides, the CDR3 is TGTGCCAGCAGTTTATGGGACAGCAATCAGCCCCAGCATTTT. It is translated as CASSLWDSNQPQHF. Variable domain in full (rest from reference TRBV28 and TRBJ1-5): DVKVTQSSRYLVKRTGEKVFLECVQDMDHENMFWYRQDPGLGLRLIYFSYDVKMKEKGDIPEGYSVSREKKERFSLILESASTNQTSMYLCASSLWDSNQPQHFGDGTRLSIL.

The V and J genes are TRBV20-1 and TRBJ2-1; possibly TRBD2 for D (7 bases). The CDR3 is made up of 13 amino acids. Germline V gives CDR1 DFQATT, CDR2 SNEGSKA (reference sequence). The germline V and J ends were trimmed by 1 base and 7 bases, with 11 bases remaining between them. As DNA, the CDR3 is TGCAGTGCTAGAGGGAGGGGGGGGAATGAGCAGTTCTTC. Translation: CSARGRGGNEQFF.

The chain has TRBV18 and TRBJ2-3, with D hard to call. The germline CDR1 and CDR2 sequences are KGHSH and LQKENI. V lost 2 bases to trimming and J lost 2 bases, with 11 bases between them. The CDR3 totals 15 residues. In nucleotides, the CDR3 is TGTGCCAGCTCACCAGAGGCAGGTGTCACAGATACGCAGTATTTT. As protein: CASSPEAGVTDTQYF. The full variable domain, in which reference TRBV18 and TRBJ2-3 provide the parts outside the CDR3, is NAGVMQNPRHLVRRRGQEARLRCSPMKGHSHVYWYRQLPEEGLKFMVYLQKENIIDESGMPKERFSAEFPKEGPSILRIQQVVRGDSAAYFCASSPEAGVTDTQYFGPGTRLTVL.

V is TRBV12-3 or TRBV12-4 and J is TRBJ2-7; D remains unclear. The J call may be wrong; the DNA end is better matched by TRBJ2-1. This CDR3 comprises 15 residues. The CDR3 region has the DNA TGTGCCAGCAGTTTAAAACACTCCCTAAACAATGAGCAGTTCTTC. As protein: CASSLKHSLNNEQFF.

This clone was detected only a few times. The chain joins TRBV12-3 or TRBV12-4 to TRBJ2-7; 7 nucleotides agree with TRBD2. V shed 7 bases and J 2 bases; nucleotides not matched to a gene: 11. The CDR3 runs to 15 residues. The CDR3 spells CASTGGVAGTYEQYF. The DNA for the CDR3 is TGTGCCAGCACCGGAGGAGTAGCGGGTACCTACGAGCAGTACTTC.

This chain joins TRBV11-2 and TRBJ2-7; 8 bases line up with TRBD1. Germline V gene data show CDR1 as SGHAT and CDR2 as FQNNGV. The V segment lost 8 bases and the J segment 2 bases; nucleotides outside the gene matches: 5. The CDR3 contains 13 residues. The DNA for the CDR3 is TGTGCCAGCGAACGACAGGGGACCTACGAGCAGTACTTC. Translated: CASERQGTYEQYF.

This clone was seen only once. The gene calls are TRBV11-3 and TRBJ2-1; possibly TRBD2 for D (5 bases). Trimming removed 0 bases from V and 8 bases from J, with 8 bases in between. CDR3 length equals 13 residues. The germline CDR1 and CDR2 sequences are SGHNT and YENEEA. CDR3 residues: CASSLELEDEQFF. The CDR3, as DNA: TGTGCCAGCAGCTTAGAGTTGGAGGATGAGCAGTTCTTC.

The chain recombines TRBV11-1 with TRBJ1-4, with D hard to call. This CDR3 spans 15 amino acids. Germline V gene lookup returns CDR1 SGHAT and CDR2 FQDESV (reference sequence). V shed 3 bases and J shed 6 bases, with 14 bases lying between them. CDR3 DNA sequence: TGTGCCAGCAGCTTTTATTCGACTGAAGATGAAAAACTGTTTTTT. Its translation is CASSFYSTEDEKLFF. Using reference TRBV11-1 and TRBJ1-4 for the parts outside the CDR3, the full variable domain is EAEVAQSPRYKITEKSQAVAFWCDPISGHATLYWYRQILGQGPELLVQFQDESVVDDSQLPKDRFSAERLKGVDSTLKIQPAELGDSAMYLCASSFYSTEDEKLFFGSGTQLSVL.

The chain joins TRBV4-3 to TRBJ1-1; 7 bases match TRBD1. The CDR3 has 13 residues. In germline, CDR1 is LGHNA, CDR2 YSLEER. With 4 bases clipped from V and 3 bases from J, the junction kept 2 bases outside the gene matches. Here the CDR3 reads CASSPQGYTEAFF. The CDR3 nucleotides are TGCGCCAGCAGCCCACAGGGGTACACTGAAGCTTTCTTT.